The entry that follows covers one TCR beta chain sequence. The antigen it binds to is not known. One base away there is no much larger clone; base qualities are not given. The data derive from a study of vaccination and CD4 T cells after COVID-19 (dated by TCRdb to the early 2020s). About the full investigation: SARS-CoV-2 positivity had been established in the convalescent patients by nasal swab PCR, and mild disease was recorded in under ten of these patients and severe disease in one. Overlapping spike peptide pools from SARS-CoV-2 and from the common cold coronaviruses HCoV-NL63, HCoV-OC43 and HCoV-229E were used as culture stimuli. Post-COVID blood samples from convalescent patients were collected a median of approximately 93 days after diagnosis, with a range of about 35 to 180 days. As controls, cultures received a CEFX viral epitope pool (the positive control), an HIV-1 Nef peptide pool (the negative control), or no peptide at all. Two doses of either the Pfizer-BioNTech BNT162b2 vaccine (n=8) or the Moderna mRNA-1273 vaccine (n=2) were administered to participants. The time from the second vaccine dose to post-vaccine blood sampling had a median of 72 days and ranged from about 14 to 250 days. In around 10 COVID-19 convalescent patients and 4 infection-naive healthy vaccine recipients, researchers compared the spike-specific CD4+ TCR repertoire from before mRNA vaccination with the repertoire from after. The convalescent cohort comprised six males and four females, including two Hispanic individuals, seven Caucasians, two Asians and one multiracial person.

The full study reports these points: Of the vaccine-specific clones in convalescent patients, 304 of 307, or nearly all, reacted only to SARS-CoV-2 spike and did not cross-react with common cold coronaviruses. Among the post-vaccine SARS-CoV-2-reactive clones in convalescent patients, a median around 90% showed up only after vaccination, which suggests vaccine-specific priming. Relatively few convalescent patients were included in the study, and early timepoints after natural infection were not analyzed. The median number of SARS-CoV-2-reactive clonotypes rose from 20 to 25 after infection to approximately 41 after vaccination, but the change was not significant.

The library was produced with PCR. DNA from cultured CD4+ T cells was subjected to TCR sequencing with the Oncomine TCR Beta short-read assay at the Johns Hopkins FTIC core. The QIAamp micro DNA kit was used to extract genomic DNA from the cultured CD4+ T cells. Oncomine TCR Beta libraries made from cultured CD4+ T cells were pooled using unique dual indexes and sequenced on an Illumina iSeq 100. The authors' pipeline ran thus. Non-productive sequences were filtered out, and CDR3s that did not start with C, did not end with F or W, or were shorter than 7 amino acids were discarded. Antigen-specific clonotypes were identified using the MANAFEST web application through comparison of peptide-stimulated wells with reference and other culture wells. To be called positive, a clone needed an FDR below 0.05, an odds ratio above 5, and a productive frequency above 0.1% in at least two of three replicate wells. A clonotype was classed as cross-reactive if the clonotype showed significant expansion both in SARS-CoV-2 spike wells and in at least one common cold coronavirus spike condition. Levenshtein distances (stringdist) and unrooted phylogenetic trees (ape) in R version 3.6.1 were used to assess CDR3 homology. TCRdb passed the public sequencing reads through fastp at Q25 and MiXCR, retaining productive beta sequences. Every entry covers one CDR3 protein and lists the most common genes and DNA from its rows. In this record, the V and J calls reflect TCRdb's handling and not the investigators' own analysis. Across this sample there are tens of thousands of distinct CDR3 sequences, with around 63% seen only once. The top ten constitute 3.5% to 4.5% of the sample.

The treatment or condition tag for this specimen amounts to: approximately 11-day PBMC culture with coronavirus spike peptide pools or control peptides (ViraFEST assay). The study used the ViraFEST assay, which expanded antigen-specific T cells with peptide pools and then identified expanded clonotypes by TCR sequencing. Positive SARS-CoV-2 PCR tests in the convalescent patients dated from March to December 2020, before Alpha, Beta and Delta variants emerged in the United States. PBMCs were cultured at roughly 1.9 million per well in IMDM supplemented with approximately 4.7% human AB serum and about 9.6 IU/ml IL-2, with 9.5 to 10 ug/ml peptide pools added. Half of the culture medium was replaced with fresh IL-2-containing medium on days 3 and 7. After 10 to 11 days of culture, CD4+ T cells were isolated by negative selection with the EasySep CD4+ T cell isolation kit. Ficoll-Paque Plus gradient centrifugation was used to isolate PBMCs from whole blood, and the isolated PBMCs were then either used fresh or cryopreserved at -140C. In general, triplicate wells were set up for every culture condition.

The CDR3 sequence holds 12 residues, the cysteine and phenylalanine included. Just CDR3 DNA is preserved here, 36 bases in frame from base 1. CDR1 and CDR2 are drawn from the germline V gene: MNHNS, SASEGT. V is pared back by 6 bases and J by 4 bases, with 10 bases lying between the germline termini. The TCR was taken from a human donor who had recovered from COVID-19. The sequence links TRBV6-1 to TRBJ2-7; TRBD2 is a weak D gene call, 6 bases matching. Sequencing input: CD4+ T cells from blood, cultured in vitro. CDR3 region: CASSLAQYEQYF. DNA sequence: TGTGCCAGCAGCCTAGCGCAGTACGAGCAGTACTTC.